This is a list of T cell receptor beta chains from one sample in a study of shared clonotypes between healthy human individuals. The method was immunoSEQ multiplex PCR; TCRdb's version includes in-frame clones alone and lacks a portion of them. The table records about 2 million clones, about 95% of them present only once. What was sequenced was naive CD4+ T cells sorted from blood. The receptors stem from a man younger than 30 in good health. CDR3s leave out the opening cysteine and the closing phenylalanine or tryptophan. Some rows have no size entry. The others give once, few or many, or a class for an expanded clone.

j_call | v_call | clone_size | cdr3_aa
TRBJ2-2 | TRBV5-4 | NA | ASRWKGNTGELF
TRBJ1-4 | TRBV5-1 | NA | ASSLMGSTNEKLF
TRBJ2-3 | TRBV9 | NA | ASSGTVKDTQY
TRBJ2-5 | TRBV18 | NA | ASSPPVTETQY
TRBJ2-5 | TRBV5-1 | NA | ASSSHGTAQGETQY
TRBJ2-5 | TRBV6-1 | NA | ASRDRIWETQY
TRBJ2-4 | TRBV20-1 | NA | SGIAKNIQY
TRBJ1-2 | TRBV6-5 | NA | ASNRQGVDGYT
TRBJ2-2 | TRBV19 | NA | ASSIGIGLAGTGELF
TRBJ2-7 | TRBV4-1 | NA | ASSQGASGDGNEQY
TRBJ2-5 | TRBV30 | NA | AWSTGGSETQY
TRBJ2-7 | TRBV18 | NA | ASSRTGATSEQY
TRBJ2-3 | TRBV7-8 | NA | ASSYRLDRSTDTQY
TRBJ1-3 | TRBV9 | NA | ASAATASSGNTIY
TRBJ2-6 | TRBV11-2 | NA | ASSLTSGANVLT
TRBJ2-1 | TRBV2 | NA | ASSELNEQF
TRBJ2-1 | TRBV5-1 | NA | ASSLGGQGYNEQF
TRBJ2-1 | TRBV6-1 | NA | ASRETGGWSYNEQF
TRBJ1-2 | TRBV5-1 | NA | ASSPGFDRATGYT
TRBJ1-5 | TRBV2 | NA | ASTLGRRGNQPQH
TRBJ2-3 | TRBV6-1 | NA | ASSEAWRDVLGNTQY
TRBJ2-1 | TRBV5-6 | NA | ASSLGWTSGRNEQF
TRBJ2-7 | TRBV6-6 | NA | ASSSLGTGAPYEQY
TRBJ1-6 | TRBV19 | once | ASRVGNSPLH
TRBJ2-7 | TRBV13 | NA | ASSTTGSAGTSYEQY